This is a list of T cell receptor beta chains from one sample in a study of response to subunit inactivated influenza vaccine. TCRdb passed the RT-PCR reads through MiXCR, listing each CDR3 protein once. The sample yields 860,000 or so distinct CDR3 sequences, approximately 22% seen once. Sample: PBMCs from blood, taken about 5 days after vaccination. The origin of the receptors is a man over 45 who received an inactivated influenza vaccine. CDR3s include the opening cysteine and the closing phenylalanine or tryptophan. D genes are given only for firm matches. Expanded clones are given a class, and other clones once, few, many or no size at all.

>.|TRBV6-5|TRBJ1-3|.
CASSYFQGEGNTIYF
TGTGCCAGCAGTTACTTCCAGGGAGAAGGAAACACCATATATTTT
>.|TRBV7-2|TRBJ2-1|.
CASSLMSGSSYNEQFF
TGTGCCAGCAGCTTAATGTCGGGTAGCTCCTACAATGAGCAGTTCTTC
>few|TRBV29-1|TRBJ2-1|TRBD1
CSGPETGLNEQFF
TGCAGCGGGCCCGAGACAGGGTTGAATGAGCAGTTCTTC
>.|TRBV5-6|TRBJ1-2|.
CASSATGTGAVQGYTF
TGTGCCAGCAGCGCAACCGGGACCGGGGCGGTTCAAGGCTACACCTTC
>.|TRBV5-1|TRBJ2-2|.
CASSSEQGALGELFF
TGCGCCAGCAGCTCCGAACAGGGAGCCCTCGGGGAGCTGTTTTTT
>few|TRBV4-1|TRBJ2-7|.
CASSQDLLQGAYEQYF
TGCGCCAGCAGCCAAGATCTTTTACAGGGAGCCTACGAGCAGTACTTC
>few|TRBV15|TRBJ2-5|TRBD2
CATSREAGVWETQYF
TGTGCCACCAGCAGAGAAGCGGGAGTTTGGGAGACCCAGTACTTC
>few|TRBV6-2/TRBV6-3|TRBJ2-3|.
CASSYSREPTDTQYF
TGTGCCAGCAGTTACTCCCGGGAGCCCACAGATACGCAGTATTTT
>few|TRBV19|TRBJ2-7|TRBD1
CASSHSPGQGSSYEQYF
TGTGCCAGTAGCCACTCGCCGGGACAGGGGTCATCCTACGAGCAGTACTTC
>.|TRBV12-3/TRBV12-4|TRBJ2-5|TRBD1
CASSSWTGRETQYF
TGTGCCAGCAGTTCCTGGACAGGGCGGGAGACCCAGTACTTC